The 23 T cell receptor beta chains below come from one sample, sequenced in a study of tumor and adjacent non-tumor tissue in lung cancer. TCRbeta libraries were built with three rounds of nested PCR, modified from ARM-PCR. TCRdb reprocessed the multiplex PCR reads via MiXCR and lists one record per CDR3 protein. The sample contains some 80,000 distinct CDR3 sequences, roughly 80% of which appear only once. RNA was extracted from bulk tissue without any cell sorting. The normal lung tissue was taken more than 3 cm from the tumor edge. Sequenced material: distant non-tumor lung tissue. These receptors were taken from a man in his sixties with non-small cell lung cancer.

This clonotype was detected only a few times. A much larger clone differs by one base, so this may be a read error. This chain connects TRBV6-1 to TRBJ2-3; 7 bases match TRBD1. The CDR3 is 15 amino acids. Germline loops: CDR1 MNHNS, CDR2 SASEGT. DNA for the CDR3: TGTTCCAGCAGTTTATCGACAGGGAGCACAGATACGCAGTATTTT. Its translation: CSSSLSTGSTDTQYF.

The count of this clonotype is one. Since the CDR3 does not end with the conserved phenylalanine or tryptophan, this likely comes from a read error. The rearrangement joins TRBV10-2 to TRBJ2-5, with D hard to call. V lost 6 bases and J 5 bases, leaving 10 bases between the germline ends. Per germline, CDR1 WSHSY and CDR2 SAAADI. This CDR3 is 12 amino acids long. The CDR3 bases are TGCGCCAGCAGAGAAAGGGCGGAGACCCAGTACTCC. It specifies CASRERAETQYS.

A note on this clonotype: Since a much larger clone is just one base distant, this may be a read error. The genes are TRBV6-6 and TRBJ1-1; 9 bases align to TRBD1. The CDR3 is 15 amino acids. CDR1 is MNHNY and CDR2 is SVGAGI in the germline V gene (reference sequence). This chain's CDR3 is CASSTTGGAGTEVFF. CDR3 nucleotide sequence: TGTGCCAGCAGTACCACAGGGGGCGCGGGCACTGAAGTTTTCTTT.

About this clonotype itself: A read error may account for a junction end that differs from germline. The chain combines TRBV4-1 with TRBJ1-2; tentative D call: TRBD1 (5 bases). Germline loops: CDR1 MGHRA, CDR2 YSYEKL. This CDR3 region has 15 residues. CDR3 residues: CASSQGRGPNCGYIF. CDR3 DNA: TGCGCCAGCAGCCAGGGCCGGGGACCTAACTGTGGCTACATCTTC.

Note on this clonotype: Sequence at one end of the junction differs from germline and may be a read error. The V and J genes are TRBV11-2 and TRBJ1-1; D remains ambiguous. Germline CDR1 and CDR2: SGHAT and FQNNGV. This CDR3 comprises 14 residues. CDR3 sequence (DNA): TGTGCCAGCAGCTTATTCGGGAGGAGCACTGAAGCCTCCTTT. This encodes CASSLFGRSTEASF. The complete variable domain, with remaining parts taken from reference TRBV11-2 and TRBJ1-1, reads EAGVAQSPRYKIIEKRQSVAFWCNPISGHATLYWYQQILGQGPKLLIQFQNNGVVDDSQLPKDRFSAERLKGVDSTLKIQPAKLEDSAVYLCASSLFGRSTEASFGQGTRLTVV.

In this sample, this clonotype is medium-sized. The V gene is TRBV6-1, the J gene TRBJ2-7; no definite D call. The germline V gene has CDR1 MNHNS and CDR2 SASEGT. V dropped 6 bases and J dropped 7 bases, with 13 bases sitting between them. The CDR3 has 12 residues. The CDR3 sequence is CASRDTPMEQYF. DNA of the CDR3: TGTGCCAGCAGAGACACTCCGATGGAGCAGTACTTC.

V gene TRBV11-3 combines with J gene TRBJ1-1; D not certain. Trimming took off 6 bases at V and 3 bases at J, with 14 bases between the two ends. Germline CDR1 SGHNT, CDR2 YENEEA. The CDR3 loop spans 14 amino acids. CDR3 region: CASSSHGRHTEAFF. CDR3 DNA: TGTGCCAGCAGTTCACACGGACGGCACACTGAAGCTTTCTTT.

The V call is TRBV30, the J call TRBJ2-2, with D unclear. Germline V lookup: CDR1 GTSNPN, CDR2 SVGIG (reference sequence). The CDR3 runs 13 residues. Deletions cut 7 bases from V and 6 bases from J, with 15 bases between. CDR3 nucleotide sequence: TGTGCCTACCGAGTCGACGGTCCCGGGGAGCTGTTTTTT. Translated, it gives CAYRVDGPGELFF.

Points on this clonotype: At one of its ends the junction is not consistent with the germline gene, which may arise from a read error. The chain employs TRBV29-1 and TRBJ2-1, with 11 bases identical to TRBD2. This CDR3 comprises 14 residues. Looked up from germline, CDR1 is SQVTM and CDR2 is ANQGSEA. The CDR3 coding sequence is TGCAGCGTCACGGGACTAGCGGACCTCCGGGAGCTGTTCTTT. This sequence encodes CSVTGLADLRELFF.

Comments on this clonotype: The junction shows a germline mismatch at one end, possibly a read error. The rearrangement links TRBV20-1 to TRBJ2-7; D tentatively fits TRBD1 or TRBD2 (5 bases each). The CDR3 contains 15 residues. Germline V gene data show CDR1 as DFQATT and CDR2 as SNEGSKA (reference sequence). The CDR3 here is CSGRSGRLSSYEQYF. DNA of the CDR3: TGCAGTGGTAGATCGGGACGGCTAAGCTCCTACGAGCAGTACTTC.

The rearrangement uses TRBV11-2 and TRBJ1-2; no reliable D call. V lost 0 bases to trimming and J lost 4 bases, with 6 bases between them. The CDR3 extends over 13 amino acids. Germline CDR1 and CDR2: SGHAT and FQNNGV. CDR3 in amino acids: CASSLDEGYGYTF. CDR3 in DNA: TGTGCCAGCAGCTTAGACGAGGGCTATGGCTACACCTTC.

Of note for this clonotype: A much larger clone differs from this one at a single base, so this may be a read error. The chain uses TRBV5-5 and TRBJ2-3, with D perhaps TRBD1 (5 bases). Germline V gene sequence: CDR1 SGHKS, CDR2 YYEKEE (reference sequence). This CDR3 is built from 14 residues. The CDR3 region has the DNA TGTGCCAGCAGCTTGAAGGACATCACAGATATGCAGTATTTT. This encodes CASSLKDITDMQYF. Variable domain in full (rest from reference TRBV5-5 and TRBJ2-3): DAGVTQSPTHLIKTRGQQVTLRCSPISGHKSVSWYQQVLGQGPQFIFQYYEKEERGRGNFPDRFSARQFPNYSSELNVNALLLGDSALYLCASSLKDITDMQYFGPGTRLTVL.

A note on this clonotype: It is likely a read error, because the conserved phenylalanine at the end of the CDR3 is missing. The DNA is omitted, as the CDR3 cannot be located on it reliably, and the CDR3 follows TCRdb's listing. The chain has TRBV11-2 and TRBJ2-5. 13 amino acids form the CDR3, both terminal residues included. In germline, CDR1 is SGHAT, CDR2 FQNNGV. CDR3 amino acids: CTSSSTREETRYL.

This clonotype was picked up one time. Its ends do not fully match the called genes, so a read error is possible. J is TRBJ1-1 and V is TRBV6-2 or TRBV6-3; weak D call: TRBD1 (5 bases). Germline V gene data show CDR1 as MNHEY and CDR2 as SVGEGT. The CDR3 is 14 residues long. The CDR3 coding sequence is TGTACCAGCAGTTACCCTTACGGGACCACTGAAGCTTTCTTT. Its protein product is CTSSYPYGTTEAFF.

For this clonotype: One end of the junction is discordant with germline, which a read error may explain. Written as DNA, the CDR3 is TGCAGTGCTAGTGCGGCCATCTACGAACAGTACTTC. Its protein is CSASAAIYEQYF. This chain connects TRBV20-1 to TRBJ2-7; no clear D gene. This CDR3 is 12 amino acids long. Germline V gives CDR1 DFQATT, CDR2 SNEGSKA (reference sequence).

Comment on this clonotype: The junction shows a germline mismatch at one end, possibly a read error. CDR3 nucleotides: TGCAGTGATAGAGTAACCTGTGGGACTAGCGGCGGAGAGACCCAGTACTTC. Translation: CSDRVTCGTSGGETQYF. The chain couples TRBV20-1 to TRBJ2-5, with TRBD2 matching 11 bases. This CDR3 comprises 17 residues. The germline gives CDR1 DFQATT, CDR2 SNEGSKA (reference sequence).

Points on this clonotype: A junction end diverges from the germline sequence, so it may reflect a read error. CDR3: CANSLGTVVRDTEAFF. The CDR3 DNA is TGTGCCAACAGCTTAGGGACGGTTGTGAGGGACACCGAAGCTTTCTTT. The chain employs TRBV11-2 and TRBJ1-1; TRBD1 might be the D (6 bases). Per the germline V gene, CDR1 is SGHAT and CDR2 is FQNNGV. This CDR3 region has 16 residues.

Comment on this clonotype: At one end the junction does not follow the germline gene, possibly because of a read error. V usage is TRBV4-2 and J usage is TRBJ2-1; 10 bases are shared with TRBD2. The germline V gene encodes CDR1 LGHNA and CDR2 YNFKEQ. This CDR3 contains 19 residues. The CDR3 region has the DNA TGTACCAGCAGCCATGAGCTAGTTTTAAGCGGGGGGGCAGGGTATGAGCAGTTCTTC. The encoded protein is CTSSHELVLSGGAGYEQFF.

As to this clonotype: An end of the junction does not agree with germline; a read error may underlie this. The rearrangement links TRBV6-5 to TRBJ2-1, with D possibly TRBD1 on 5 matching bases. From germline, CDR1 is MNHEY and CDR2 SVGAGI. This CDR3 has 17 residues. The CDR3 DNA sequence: TGTGCCAGCTGTTACTCGTACAGGCCAAGCTCCTACAACGAGCAGTTCTTC. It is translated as CASCYSYRPSSYNEQFF.

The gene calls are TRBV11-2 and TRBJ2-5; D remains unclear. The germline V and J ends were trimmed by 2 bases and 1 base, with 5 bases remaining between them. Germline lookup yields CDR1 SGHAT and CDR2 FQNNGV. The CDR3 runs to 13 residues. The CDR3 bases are TGTGCCAGCAGCTTAAGGGTCCAAGAGACCCAGTACTTC. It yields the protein CASSLRVQETQYF.

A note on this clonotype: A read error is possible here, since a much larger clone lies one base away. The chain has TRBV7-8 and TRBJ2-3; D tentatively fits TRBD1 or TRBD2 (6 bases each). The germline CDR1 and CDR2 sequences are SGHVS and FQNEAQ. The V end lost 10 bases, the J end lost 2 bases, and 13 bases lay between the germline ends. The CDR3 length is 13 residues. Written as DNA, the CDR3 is TGTGCCACCGTATCGGGGGCCACAGATACGCAGTATTTT. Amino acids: CATVSGATDTQYF.

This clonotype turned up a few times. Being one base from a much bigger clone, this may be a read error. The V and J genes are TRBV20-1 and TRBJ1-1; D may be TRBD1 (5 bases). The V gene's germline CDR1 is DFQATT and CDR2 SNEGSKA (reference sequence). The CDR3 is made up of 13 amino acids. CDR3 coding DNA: TGCAGTGCTAGCATTTCCCGGGGCACTGAAACTTTCTTT. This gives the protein CSASISRGTETFF.

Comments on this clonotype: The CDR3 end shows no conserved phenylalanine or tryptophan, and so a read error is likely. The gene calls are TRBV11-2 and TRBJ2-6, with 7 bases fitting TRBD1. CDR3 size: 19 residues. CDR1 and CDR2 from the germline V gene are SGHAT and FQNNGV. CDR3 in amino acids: CASSLVPKDRPSGTKVLTY. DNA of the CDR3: TGTGCCAGCAGCTTAGTTCCAAAGGACAGGCCCTCTGGGACCAAAGTCCTGACTTAC.